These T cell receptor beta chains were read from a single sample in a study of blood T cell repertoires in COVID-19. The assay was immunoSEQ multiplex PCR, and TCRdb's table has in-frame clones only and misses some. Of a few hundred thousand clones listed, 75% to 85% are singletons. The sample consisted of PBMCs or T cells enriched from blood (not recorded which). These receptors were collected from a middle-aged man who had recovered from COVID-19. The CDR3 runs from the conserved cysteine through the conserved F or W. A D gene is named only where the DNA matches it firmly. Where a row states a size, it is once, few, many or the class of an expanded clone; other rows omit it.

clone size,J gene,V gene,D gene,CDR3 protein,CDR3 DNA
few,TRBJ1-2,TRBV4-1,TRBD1,CASSQPPGQGGDYGYTF,TGCGCCAGCAGCCAACCCCCGGGACAGGGTGGGGACTATGGCTACACCTTC
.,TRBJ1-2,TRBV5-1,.,CASSFGQLNLINYGYTF,TGCGCCAGCAGCTTTGGACAGCTTAACCTTATTAACTATGGCTACACCTTC
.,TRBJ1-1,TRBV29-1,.,CSVDTGTEAFF,TGCAGCGTTGACACCGGGACTGAAGCTTTCTTT
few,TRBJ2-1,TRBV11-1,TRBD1,CASSLPGQLVEQFF,TGTGCCAGCAGCTTACCGGGACAGCTGGTTGAGCAGTTCTTC
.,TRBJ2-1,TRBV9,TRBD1,CASSVVSLAGQGNNEQFF,TGTGCCAGCAGCGTAGTGTCGTTGGCGGGACAGGGGAACAATGAGCAGTTCTTC
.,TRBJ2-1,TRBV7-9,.,CASNPPTGRQFF,TGTGCCAGCAACCCCCCAACGGGAAGGCAGTTCTTC
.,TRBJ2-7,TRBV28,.,CASRSPGSSYEQYF,TGTGCCAGCAGAAGTCCGGGAAGCTCCTACGAGCAGTACTTC
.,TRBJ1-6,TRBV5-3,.,CARSLSQLEPPLHF,TGTGCCAGAAGCTTAAGTCAGTTGGAGCCACCCCTCCACTTT
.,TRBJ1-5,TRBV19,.,CASSMSGMSNQPQHF,TGTGCCAGTAGTATGTCGGGGATGAGCAATCAGCCCCAGCATTTT
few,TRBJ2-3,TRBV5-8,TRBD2,CASSLSGGALSTDTQYF,TGTGCCAGCAGCTTGAGCGGGGGGGCCCTAAGCACAGATACGCAGTATTTT
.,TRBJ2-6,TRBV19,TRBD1,CASSPGQGLSGANVLTF,TGTGCCAGTTCCCCTGGACAGGGCCTCTCTGGGGCCAACGTCCTGACTTTC
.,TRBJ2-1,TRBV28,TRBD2,CASTPERGGYNEQFF,TGTGCCAGCACCCCTGAGCGGGGGGGTTACAATGAGCAGTTCTTC
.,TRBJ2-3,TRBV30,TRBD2,CAWALAGKTDTQYF,TGTGCCTGGGCCCTAGCGGGAAAGACAGATACGCAGTATTTT
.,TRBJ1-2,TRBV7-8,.,CASSGRDPGHGYTF,TGTGCCAGCAGCGGGAGGGACCCGGGACATGGCTACACCTTC
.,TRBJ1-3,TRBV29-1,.,CSVAGTQKGGNTIYF,TGCAGCGTCGCGGGGACTCAAAAGGGGGGAAACACCATATATTTT
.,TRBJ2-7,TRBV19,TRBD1,CASSLVPGQGNEQYF,TGTGCCAGTAGCCTTGTCCCGGGACAGGGCAACGAGCAGTACTTC
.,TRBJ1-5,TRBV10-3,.,CAISRDKGDQPQHF,TGTGCCATCAGCCGGGACAAAGGAGATCAGCCCCAGCATTTT
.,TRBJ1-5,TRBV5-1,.,CASSFGAGQPQHF,TGCGCCAGCAGCTTTGGTGCAGGTCAGCCCCAGCATTTT
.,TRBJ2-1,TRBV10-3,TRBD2,CAISGLTSGVSYNEQFF,TGTGCCATCAGTGGGCTGACTAGCGGAGTTTCCTACAATGAGCAGTTCTTC
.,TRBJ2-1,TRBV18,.,CASSGGATYNEQFF,TGTGCCAGCTCGGGGGGGGCGACCTACAATGAGCAGTTCTTC
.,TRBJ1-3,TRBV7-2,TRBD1,CASSLAHRGQNTIYF,TGTGCCAGCAGCTTAGCGCACAGGGGGCAAAACACCATATATTTT
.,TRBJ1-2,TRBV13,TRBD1,CASSLGRGTVYGYTF,TGTGCCAGCAGCTTAGGGCGCGGGACAGTCTATGGCTACACCTTC
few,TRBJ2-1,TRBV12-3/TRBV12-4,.,CASNNHRVNEQFF,TGTGCCAGCAACAACCACAGGGTAAATGAGCAGTTCTTC
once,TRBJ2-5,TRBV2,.,CASIRERGTQYF,TGTGCCAGCATACGGGAGCGCGGGACCCAGTACTTC
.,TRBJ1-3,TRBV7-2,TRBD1,CASSLRQGPSGNTIYF,TGTGCCAGCAGCTTACGACAGGGGCCCTCTGGAAACACCATATATTTT
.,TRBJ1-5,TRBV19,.,CASSIPSGTKINQPQHF,TGTGCCAGTAGTATTCCATCTGGCACAAAGATCAATCAGCCCCAGCATTTT
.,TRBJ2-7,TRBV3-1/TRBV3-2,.,CASSLQRYEQYF,TGTGCCAGCAGCTTACAACGATACGAGCAGTACTTC
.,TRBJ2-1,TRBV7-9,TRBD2,CASSLLWGLAGGFYNEQFF,TGTGCCAGCAGCTTATTGTGGGGACTAGCGGGGGGATTCTACAATGAGCAGTTCTTC
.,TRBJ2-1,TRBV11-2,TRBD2,CASSRTSGTYNEQFF,TGTGCCAGCAGCCGGACTAGCGGGACGTACAATGAGCAGTTCTTC
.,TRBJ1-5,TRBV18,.,CASSETDVSQPQHF,TGTGCCAGCTCAGAAACCGATGTGAGTCAGCCCCAGCATTTT
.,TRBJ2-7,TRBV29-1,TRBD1,CSVGTEPDRALNEQYF,TGCAGCGTCGGCACCGAACCGGACAGGGCTCTCAACGAGCAGTACTTC
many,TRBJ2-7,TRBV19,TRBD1,CASSPRQGRAEQYF,TGTGCCAGTAGTCCCCGACAGGGTCGGGCCGAGCAGTACTTC
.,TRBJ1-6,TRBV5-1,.,CASSLVSGNSPLHF,TGCGCCAGCAGCTTGGTGTCAGGGAATTCACCCCTCCACTTT
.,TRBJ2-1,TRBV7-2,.,CASSLRWDNFYNEQFF,TGTGCCAGCAGCTTACGTTGGGACAACTTCTACAATGAGCAGTTCTTC
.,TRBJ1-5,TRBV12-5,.,CASGLGYTGLSNQPQHF,TGTGCTAGTGGTTTGGGCTACACAGGGTTGAGCAATCAGCCCCAGCATTTT
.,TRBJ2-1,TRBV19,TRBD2,CASSIEVAGAAFF,TGTGCCAGTAGTATAGAAGTAGCGGGAGCGGCGTTCTTC
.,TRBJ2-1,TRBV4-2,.,CASSRDPGSSYNEQFF,TGTGCCAGCAGCCGAGACCCCGGGAGCTCCTACAATGAGCAGTTCTTC
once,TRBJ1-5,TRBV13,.,CASSLGGDQPQHF,TGTGCCAGCAGCTTGGGGGGGGATCAGCCCCAGCATTTT
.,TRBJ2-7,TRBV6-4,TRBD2,CASTPTSGDAYEQYF,TGTGCCAGCACGCCGACTAGCGGGGACGCCTACGAGCAGTACTTC
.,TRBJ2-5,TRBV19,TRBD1,CASTYGTGLTETQYF,TGTGCCAGTACATACGGGACAGGGTTAACTGAGACCCAGTACTTC
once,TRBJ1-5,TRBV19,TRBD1,CASSRDRAEDQYSNQPQHF,TGTGCCAGTAGCCGGGACAGGGCCGAGGACCAATATAGCAATCAGCCCCAGCATTTT
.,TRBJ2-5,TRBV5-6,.,CASSQVFGLIRWETQYF,TGTGCCAGCAGCCAGGTGTTCGGACTAATCCGGTGGGAGACCCAGTACTTC
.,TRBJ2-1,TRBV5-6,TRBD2,CASSLIERGGASYNEQFF,TGTGCCAGCAGCTTAATTGAGCGGGGGGGCGCCTCCTACAATGAGCAGTTCTTC
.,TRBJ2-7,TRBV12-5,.,CASGLVRGLFASYEQYF,TGTGCTAGTGGTTTGGTAAGGGGACTTTTTGCCTCCTACGAGCAGTACTTC
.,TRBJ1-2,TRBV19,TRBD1,CASGTGYNGYTF,TGTGCCAGTGGGACAGGGTACAACGGCTACACCTTC
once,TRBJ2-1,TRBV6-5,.,CASSRGFSYNEQFF,TGTGCCAGCAGTCGAGGGTTCTCCTACAATGAGCAGTTCTTC
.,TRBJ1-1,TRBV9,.,CASSPVNTEAFF,TGTGCCAGCAGCCCCGTGAACACTGAAGCTTTCTTT
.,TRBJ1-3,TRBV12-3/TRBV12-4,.,CASSTRWTIYF,TGTGCCAGCAGCACTAGGTGGACCATATATTTT
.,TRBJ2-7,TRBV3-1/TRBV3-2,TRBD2,CASSQGVGGGAGEQYF,TGTGCCAGCAGCCAAGGAGTGGGCGGGGGGGCTGGAGAGCAGTACTTC
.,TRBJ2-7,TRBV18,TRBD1,CASSPGQGSSYEQYF,TGTGCCAGCTCTCCCGGACAGGGGAGCTCCTACGAGCAGTACTTC